These 9 T cell receptor beta chains were all obtained from the same sample, sequenced in a study of T cells in women clearing cervical HPV infection. Only in-frame clones appear in the TCRdb table, and some are missing; sequencing was by immunoSEQ multiplex PCR. Its table records 48,000 or so clones. Sequenced: blood buffy coat. The receptors shown here come from a woman aged 18 to 75 with a cervical HPV16 infection that either progressed to CIN3+ or cleared (not recorded which).

Details on this clone: The read comes to an end 3 residues before the CDR3 does, leaving the germline J gene to fill in the end. The V and J genes are TRBV20-1 and TRBJ1-1, with unresolved D. The germline CDR1 and CDR2 sequences are DFQATT and SNEGSKA (reference sequence). V lost 1 base, J lost 1 base, and 4 bases lay in between. The CDR3 totals 12 residues. The sequenced part of the CDR3 DNA is TGCAGTGCTAGAGCACAGAACACTGAA. Translation gives CSARAQNTE. From start to end, the CDR3 is CSARAQNTEAFF.

Comment on this clone: The missing CDR3 end, 3 residues past where the read stops, is filled in from the germline J gene. The chain is built from TRBV5-4 and TRBJ2-2, with 11 bases identical to TRBD2. CDR3 length: 15 amino acids. Per germline, CDR1 SGHNT and CDR2 YYREEE (reference sequence). After removal of 3 bases from V and 8 bases from J, the junction contained 6 bases not matched to a gene. The sequenced CDR3 bases are TGTGCCAGCAGCTCCGGGACTAGCGGCCGAGGGGAG. Encoded protein: CASSSGTSGRGE. The whole CDR3 is CASSSGTSGRGELFF.

With respect to this clone: The sequence runs out 3 residues before the end of the CDR3; the remainder is reconstructed from the germline J gene. The chain is built from TRBV20-1 and TRBJ2-7, with TRBD2 identical over 15 bases. The junction had 5 bases not matched to a gene; V was cut back by 6 bases and J by 5 bases. Germline V gene data show CDR1 as DFQATT and CDR2 as SNEGSKA (reference sequence). CDR3 length: 14 residues. The CDR3 sequence is CSAQGLAGGHEQYF. CDR3 bases read: TGCAGTGCCCAGGGACTAGCGGGAGGCCACGAG.

With respect to this clone: The read gets to within 3 residues of the CDR3 end, and the germline J gene fills in the rest. This chain uses TRBV4-1 with TRBJ2-7; 7 bases line up with TRBD2. J was trimmed by 2 bases and V by 0 bases; bases with no gene match: 7. CDR1 is MGHRA, CDR2 YSYEKL, per germline. CDR3 size: 16 residues. The sequenced CDR3 bases are TGCGCCAGCAGCCAAGATCTCCTAGCGGACACCTACGAG. This encodes CASSQDLLADTYE. The full CDR3 sequence reads CASSQDLLADTYEQYF.

Details on this clone: The sequenced fragment ends 3 residues before the CDR3 boundary, so the rest is inferred from the germline J gene. The chain uses TRBV14 and TRBJ2-7; D call uncertain. Trimming took off 0 bases at V and 0 bases at J, with 6 bases between the two ends. Germline V CDR1 and CDR2: SGHDN, FVKESK. This CDR3 is 14 amino acids long. Incomplete CDR3 DNA: TGTGCCAGCAGCCAAGATCGGTCCTCCTACGAG. Encoded protein: CASSQDRSSYE. The CDR3, in full, reads CASSQDRSSYEQYF.

With respect to this clone: The missing CDR3 end, 3 residues past where the read stops, is filled in from the germline J gene. Other DNA sequences in the sample encode the same CDR3. This chain uses TRBV29-1 with TRBJ1-2; 7 nucleotides line up with TRBD1. This CDR3 contains 14 residues. CDR1 SQVTM and CDR2 ANQGSEA come from the germline V gene. The sequenced CDR3 bases are TGCAGCGTCGGGTTTTCGACAGGGAAAATCGGC. It codes for CSVGFSTGKIG. The whole CDR3 sequence reads CSVGFSTGKIGYTF.

To note about this clone: Read sequence stops 3 residues before the CDR3 end, and the germline J gene provides the missing end. The V and J genes are TRBV20-1 and TRBJ2-5; D remains ambiguous. The ends were cut back, 5 bases at V and 6 bases at J, with 13 bases in the middle. This CDR3 has 12 residues. The germline V gene has CDR1 DFQATT and CDR2 SNEGSKA (reference sequence). CDR3 DNA, as far as it was read: TGCAGTGCTGGTGACTCGGCCCAGACC. It codes for CSAGDSAQT. The whole CDR3 reads CSAGDSAQTQYF.

As concerns this clone: The CDR3 extends 3 residues past the end of the read, so its final part is completed from the germline J gene. The rearrangement uses TRBV20-1 and TRBJ1-1, with a weak D call TRBD1 (5 bases). Deletions cut 5 bases from V and 5 bases from J, with 27 bases between. Germline V CDR1 and CDR2: DFQATT, SNEGSKA (reference sequence). This CDR3 region has 17 residues. The CDR3 loop reads CSASPPPGGLRRTEAFF. The sequenced part of the CDR3 DNA is TGCAGTGCTTCTCCTCCTCCGGGGGGATTGCGGAGGACTGAA.

On this clone itself: The CDR3 goes on 3 residues after the read ends, and that part is filled in from the germline J gene. The chain employs TRBV6-2 or TRBV6-3 and TRBJ2-1, with TRBD2 matching 10 bases. Germline values: CDR1 MNHEY, CDR2 SVGEGT. The CDR3 is made up of 16 amino acids. Trimming at V came to 6 bases and at J to 3 bases, leaving 8 bases not matched to a gene. This CDR3 is CASRDSSGGFYNEQFF. The CDR3 DNA, read in part, is TGTGCCAGCAGGGATTCTAGCGGGGGCTTCTACAATGAG.